The TCR beta chain described here comes from a study of T cell responses to AZD1222 COVID-19 vaccine. Assay used: immunoSEQ multiplex PCR; TCRdb lists only in-frame clones, some missing. The sample carries some 74,000 clones, roughly 90% recorded once. The CDR3 extends over 13 amino acids. Germline V gene data show CDR1 as MDHEN and CDR2 as SYDVKM. V gave up 2 bases and J gave up 4 bases, with 8 bases separating them. Specimen: peripheral blood, collected 28 days after the second AZD1222 dose. The clonotype comes from an adult who received the AZD1222 COVID-19 vaccine. The chain recombines TRBV28 with TRBJ1-1; TRBD1 might be the D (6 bases). CDR3: CASSLPGATEAFF. In nucleotides, the CDR3 is TGTGCCAGCAGTTTACCAGGGGCCACTGAAGCTTTCTTT. Filled out from reference TRBV28 and TRBJ1-1, the complete variable domain reads DVKVTQSSRYLVKRTGEKVFLECVQDMDHENMFWYRQDPGLGLRLIYFSYDVKMKEKGDIPEGYSVSREKKERFSLILESASTNQTSMYLCASSLPGATEAFFGQGTRLTVV.